One and the same sample provided the 29 T cell receptor beta chains below, sequenced in a study of regulatory T cells in long-lasting Graves disease. Time point defined: newly diagnosed GD, antithyroid drugs for less than 3 months. From PBMCs, RNA was extracted and then used to make the TCR library. HTBI primers from iRepertoire and Arm-PCR of CDR3 regions yielded the TCR beta libraries. TCRdb re-called the multiplex PCR reads with MiXCR, one entry per CDR3 protein. The sample records about 460,000 distinct CDR3 sequences, 11% to 15% being singletons. The sample was also linked to a second study, of T cells in Graves' hyperthyroidism and ophthalmopathy.

The sample here was peripheral blood mononuclear cells (PBMCs), taken at new diagnosis, from a patient treated with antithyroid drugs. These receptors came from a woman in her fifties or sixties with Graves disease.

This clonotype was seen more than once but under ten times. This chain uses TRBV4-1 with TRBJ2-7; D is possibly TRBD2 (6 bases). V lost 3 bases and J lost 3, with 18 bases in between. The CDR3 totals 16 residues. Germline V lookup: CDR1 MGHRA, CDR2 YSYEKL. CDR3 sequence (DNA): TGCGCCAGCAGCCAGGAGTCACAAATTAGCGGCTACGAGCAGTACTTC. Amino acid sequence: CASSQESQISGYEQYF.

The chain uses TRBV28 and TRBJ2-3; 8 bases are a match to TRBD2. Germline V CDR1 and CDR2: MDHEN, SYDVKM. With 3 bases clipped from V and 2 bases from J, the junction kept 4 bases outside the gene matches. This CDR3 is 15 amino acids long. Written as DNA, the CDR3 is TGTGCCAGCAGTTTTGGCGGGAGGTCCACAGATACGCAGTATTTT. This translates into CASSFGGRSTDTQYF.

The gene calls are TRBV10-3 and TRBJ2-1; TRBD1 agrees at 8 bases. From germline, CDR1 is ENHRY and CDR2 SYGVKD. CDR3 size: 14 residues. Trimming at V came to 0 bases and at J to 8 bases, leaving 3 bases not matched to a gene. CDR3 sequence reads: CAISESPGQDEQFF. CDR3 nucleotide sequence: TGTGCCATCAGTGAGTCACCGGGACAGGATGAGCAGTTCTTC.

On this clonotype: This may arise from a read error, as a much more abundant clone is one base away. Without the conserved terminal phenylalanine or tryptophan, this CDR3 likely stems from a read error. The V and J genes are TRBV20-1 and TRBJ2-7; 12 bases are shared with TRBD2. The CDR3 contains 15 residues. The germline V gene has CDR1 DFQATT and CDR2 SNEGSKA (reference sequence). The ends lost 2 bases at V and 5 bases at J; junction bases unmatched: 7. This CDR3 is CSARPIGLAGNEQYS. The CDR3 DNA reads as TGCAGTGCTAGACCAATAGGACTAGCGGGGAACGAGCAGTACTCC.

There are many counts of this clonotype. The J gene is TRBJ2-7, the V gene TRBV7-9; D unresolved. Trimming took off 2 bases at V and 2 bases at J, with 7 bases between the two ends. The CDR3 extends over 13 amino acids. The germline CDR1 and CDR2 sequences are SEHNR and FQNEAQ (reference sequence). The CDR3 bases are TGTGCCAGCAGCTTACGGAGTGCCTACGAGCAGTACTTC. Protein sequence: CASSLRSAYEQYF.

This clonotype was recorded many times. The V gene is TRBV10-3, the J gene TRBJ2-1; TRBD2 aligns across 11 bases. The CDR3 is 19 amino acids. Per germline, CDR1 ENHRY and CDR2 SYGVKD. Trimming at V came to 6 bases and at J to 0 bases, leaving 13 bases not matched to a gene. The CDR3 DNA is TGTGCCATCAGGACGACTAGCGGGGAGGCTTCAACCTCCTACAATGAGCAGTTCTTC. Translated: CAIRTTSGEASTSYNEQFF.

The J gene is TRBJ1-1, the V gene TRBV4-1; 8 nucleotides agree with TRBD1. The germline V gene has CDR1 MGHRA and CDR2 YSYEKL. The CDR3 extends over 16 amino acids. V dropped 0 bases and J dropped 5; count of bases not matched to a gene: 8. The CDR3 sequence is CASSQDLGQGATEAFF. CDR3 in DNA: TGCGCCAGCAGCCAAGATCTCGGGCAGGGGGCTACTGAAGCTTTCTTT.

This clonotype came up a few times. The chain employs TRBV9 and TRBJ2-3; 7 bases line up with TRBD2. Germline V gene data show CDR1 as SGDLS and CDR2 as YYNGEE. The CDR3 spans 16 residues. After removal of 1 base from V and 2 bases from J, the junction contained 7 bases not matched to a gene. The CDR3 region is CASSVRAGAATDTQYF. CDR3 nucleotide sequence: TGTGCCAGCAGCGTACGGGCGGGAGCTGCCACAGATACGCAGTATTTT.

This clonotype was seen repeatedly, ten times or more. The chain employs TRBV7-9 and TRBJ2-1; 9 bases align to TRBD2. CDR1 and CDR2 (germline): SEHNR, FQNEAQ (reference sequence). J gave up 0 bases and V 5 bases, and 20 bases lay outside the gene matches. The CDR3 spans 21 residues. The CDR3 is CASSPERVSAGGRYSYNEQFF. The CDR3 coding sequence is TGTGCCAGCAGCCCTGAGCGCGTGTCGGCGGGAGGGCGCTACTCCTACAATGAGCAGTTCTTC.

A few counts support this clonotype. The J gene is TRBJ2-1, the V gene TRBV5-1; D is undetermined. Trimming left V 1 base short and J 1 base short, with 12 bases between. The length of the CDR3 is 16 residues. CDR1 and CDR2 (germline): SGHRS, YFSETQ. The CDR3 sequence: CASSLRWAESYNEQFF. CDR3 sequence (DNA): TGCGCCAGCAGCTTGCGGTGGGCCGAGTCCTACAATGAGCAGTTCTTC.

The rearrangement links TRBV7-9 to TRBJ2-7; TRBD2 matches at 12 bases. Trimming at V came to 1 base and at J to 5 bases, leaving 9 bases not matched to a gene. The CDR3 has 17 residues. The germline V gene has CDR1 SEHNR and CDR2 FQNEAQ (reference sequence). The CDR3 region has the DNA TGTGCCAGCAGCTTAGGAGGTCTAGCGGGAGGGCTAGACGAGCAGTACTTC. Its protein product is CASSLGGLAGGLDEQYF.

This clonotype came up many times. Its ends do not fully match the called genes, so a read error is possible. The V call is TRBV7-9, the J call TRBJ2-7, with D possibly matching TRBD1 (6 bases). CDR3 length: 14 amino acids. Germline CDR1 and CDR2: SEHNR and FQNEAQ (reference sequence). CDR3 loop: CASSSRDTSYEQYF. The CDR3 DNA sequence: TGCGCCAGCAGCTCCCGGGACACCTCCTACGAGCAGTACTTC.

This clonotype was observed many times. This chain connects TRBV5-1 to TRBJ2-3, with TRBD1 matching over 7 bases. Germline CDR1 is SGHRS and CDR2 is YFSETQ. The junction had 8 bases not matched to a gene; V was cut back by 2 bases and J by 2 bases. This CDR3 is built from 16 residues. The CDR3 DNA sequence: TGCGCCAGCAGCTTCCCGGGACAGCCGAACACAGATACGCAGTATTTT. Residues: CASSFPGQPNTDTQYF.

The rearrangement uses TRBV4-1 and TRBJ2-1, with TRBD2 matching 10 bases. The CDR3 is 18 amino acids. CDR1 is MGHRA and CDR2 is YSYEKL in the germline V gene. V was pared by 0 bases and J by 2 bases, with 7 bases of the junction left unmatched. Written as DNA, the CDR3 is TGCGCCAGCAGCCAAGATTGGGCTAGCGGGAGACCCTACAATGAGCAGTTCTTC. This gives the protein CASSQDWASGRPYNEQFF.

This clonotype showed up just a few times. This chain connects TRBV12-5 to TRBJ2-3, with no clear D. CDR1 is LGHNT and CDR2 is FRNRAP in the germline V gene. CDR3 length equals 14 residues. Trimming took 4 bases from V and 4 from J, leaving 12 bases between them. This CDR3 is CASGWEGIADTQYF. The CDR3 coding sequence is TGTGCTAGTGGTTGGGAAGGAATCGCAGATACGCAGTATTTT. The variable domain in full, with the rest retrieved from reference TRBV12-5 and TRBJ2-3, is DARVTQTPRHKVTEMGQEVTMRCQPILGHNTVFWYRQTMMQGLELLAYFRNRAPLDDSGMPKDRFSAEMPDATLATLKIQPSEPRDSAVYFCASGWEGIADTQYFGPGTRLTVL.

This clonotype has a count of ten or more. The J gene is TRBJ2-4, the V gene TRBV12-3 or TRBV12-4, with 8 positions matching TRBD2. Trimming at V came to 5 bases and at J to 0 bases, leaving 6 bases not matched to a gene. The CDR3 has 16 amino acids. In DNA, the CDR3 is TGTGCCAGCAGTGATGGGACTAGAATAGCCAAAAACATTCAGTACTTC. It encodes CASSDGTRIAKNIQYF.

This clonotype was recorded many times. The CDR3 loop is CASSFSGQGNNSPLHF. The CDR3, as DNA: TGTGCCAGCAGCTTCAGCGGACAGGGGAATAATTCACCCCTCCACTTT. The V and J genes are TRBV2 and TRBJ1-6; 9 positions match TRBD1. The CDR3 length is 16 residues. Germline trimming cut 6 bases from V and 5 bases from J; bases unmatched to any gene: 8. From germline, CDR1 is SNHLY and CDR2 FYNNEI.

This clonotype was counted at least ten times. The rearrangement links TRBV2 to TRBJ2-7; 9 bases agree with TRBD1. From germline, CDR1 is SNHLY and CDR2 FYNNEI. This CDR3 is 14 amino acids long. V was clipped by 2 bases and J by 6 bases; unmatched bases: 5. The CDR3 nucleotides read TGTGCCAGCAGTGAATACAGGGGGCCAGGCGAGCAGTACTTC. It specifies CASSEYRGPGEQYF. Using reference TRBV2 and TRBJ2-7 for the parts outside the CDR3, the full variable domain is EPEVTQTPSHQVTQMGQEVILRCVPISNHLYFYWYRQILGQKVEFLVSFYNNEISEKSEIFDDQFSVERPDGSNFTLKIRSTKLEDSAMYFCASSEYRGPGEQYFGPGTRLTVT.

This clonotype was found many times. This chain links TRBV7-9 with TRBJ2-1; TRBD2 aligns across 11 bases. Germline V gives CDR1 SEHNR, CDR2 FQNEAQ (reference sequence). The CDR3 loop spans 18 amino acids. V trimming: 5 bases; J trimming: 0 bases; junction bases outside the gene matches: 9. The chain's CDR3 is CASSTRTSGFSSYNEQFF. The DNA for the CDR3 is TGTGCCAGCAGCACGCGGACTAGCGGGTTCTCCTCCTACAATGAGCAGTTCTTC. The full variable domain, completed using reference TRBV7-9 and TRBJ2-1, is DTGVSQNPRHKITKRGQNVTFRCDPISEHNRLYWYRQTLGQGPEFLTYFQNEAQLEKSRLLSDRFSAERPKGSFSTLEIQRTEQGDSAMYLCASSTRTSGFSSYNEQFFGPGTRLTVL.

Notes on this clonotype: Compared with germline, one end of the junction differs, possibly owing to a read error. The chain employs TRBV5-1 and TRBJ1-1, with D maybe TRBD1 (5 bases). From germline, CDR1 is SGHRS and CDR2 YFSETQ. CDR3 length equals 13 residues. The CDR3 coding sequence is TGCGCCAGCAGCCCCCCAGGGAACACTAAAGCTTTCTTT. Protein product: CASSPPGNTKAFF.

Many counts were recorded for this clonotype. The CDR3 loop is CASSENPRAETQYF. DNA of the CDR3: TGTGCCAGCAGTGAAAACCCCAGGGCGGAGACCCAGTACTTC. The V call is TRBV2, the J call TRBJ2-5; D is perhaps TRBD1 (5 bases). Per germline, CDR1 SNHLY and CDR2 FYNNEI. Trimming took 2 bases from V and 5 from J, leaving 12 bases between them. This CDR3 is 14 amino acids long. Full variable domain (rest looked up from reference TRBV2 and TRBJ2-5): EPEVTQTPSHQVTQMGQEVILRCVPISNHLYFYWYRQILGQKVEFLVSFYNNEISEKSEIFDDQFSVERPDGSNFTLKIRSTKLEDSAMYFCASSENPRAETQYFGPGTRLLVL.

This clonotype was picked up a small number of times. This chain connects TRBV28 to TRBJ1-2; maybe TRBD1 (5 bases). Germline CDR1 is MDHEN and CDR2 is SYDVKM. V was pared by 0 bases and J by 6 bases, with 14 bases between. The CDR3 is 15 residues long. In DNA, the CDR3 is TGTGCCAGCAGTTTATGGGGGACTGCTCTTGATGGCTACACCTTC. This gives the protein CASSLWGTALDGYTF.

This clonotype was counted only a few times. The CDR3 sequence is CATSSGFTDTQYF. The DNA of the CDR3 is TGTGCCACCAGCAGCGGCTTCACAGATACGCAGTATTTT. The chain combines TRBV15 with TRBJ2-3; unclear D gene. Germline CDR1 LNHNV, CDR2 YYDKDF (reference sequence). V dropped 3 bases and J dropped 2 bases, with 6 bases sitting between them. This CDR3 has 13 amino acids.

J is TRBJ2-7 and V is TRBV28, with 7 bases aligning to TRBD1. Germline lookup yields CDR1 MDHEN and CDR2 SYDVKM. The CDR3 consists of 13 residues. J gave up 4 bases and V 10 bases, and 10 bases lay outside the gene matches. The DNA for the CDR3 is TGTGCCACCGGCCTGACAGGGCGGTACGAGCAGTACTTC. Translating gives CATGLTGRYEQYF.

The V call is TRBV14, the J call TRBJ1-3; D gene unclear. This CDR3 comprises 14 residues. V lost 5 bases to trimming and J lost 6 bases, with 14 bases between them. The germline gives CDR1 SGHDN, CDR2 FVKESK. As DNA, the CDR3 is TGTGCCAGCAGCTCTGCCAGTAATCCAAACACCATATATTTT. This encodes CASSSASNPNTIYF. The full variable domain, in which reference TRBV14 and TRBJ1-3 provide the parts outside the CDR3, is EAGVTQFPSHSVIEKGQTVTLRCDPISGHDNLYWYRRVMGKEIKFLLHFVKESKQDESGMPNNRFLAERTGGTYSTLKVQPAELEDSGVYFCASSSASNPNTIYFGEGSWLTVV.

This clonotype appeared many times. J is TRBJ2-5 and V is TRBV3-1; D not resolved. Germline-derived CDR1 and CDR2 are LGHDT and YNNKEL (reference sequence). The CDR3 covers 12 residues. Trimming shortened V by 5 bases and J by 5 bases, and 9 bases separated the two germline ends. The CDR3 reads CASSRDFETQYF. CDR3 in DNA: TGTGCCAGCAGCAGGGATTTTGAGACCCAGTACTTC.

Many counts were recorded for this clonotype. The chain couples TRBV30 to TRBJ2-2; D not resolved. Trimming removed 1 base at V and 3 bases at J, with 9 bases between. The CDR3 runs to 14 residues. Per germline, CDR1 GTSNPN and CDR2 SVGIG (reference sequence). CDR3 residues: CAWSDPRYTGELFF. The CDR3 bases are TGTGCCTGGAGTGACCCTCGGTACACCGGGGAGCTGTTTTTT.

This clonotype was counted between two and nine times. The chain recombines TRBV28 with TRBJ2-1; maybe TRBD2 (6 bases). CDR1 MDHEN and CDR2 SYDVKM come from the germline V gene. The V gene lost 4 bases and the J gene lost 1 base, with 17 bases spanning the gap. This CDR3 region has 17 residues. The DNA of the CDR3 is TGTGCCAGCAGTTCGCCCGGTAGCGGAGATTCCTACAATGAGCAGTTCTTC. Amino acids: CASSSPGSGDSYNEQFF.

This clonotype was counted many times. The chain uses TRBV28 and TRBJ1-2; a weak D match, TRBD1 (6 bases). Per the germline V gene, CDR1 is MDHEN and CDR2 is SYDVKM. The CDR3 loop spans 12 amino acids. V was shortened by 5 bases and J by 7 bases, with 11 bases between the two germline ends. CDR3 DNA sequence: TGTGCCAGCAGTACACAGGGTGTTGGCTACACCTTC. It encodes CASSTQGVGYTF.